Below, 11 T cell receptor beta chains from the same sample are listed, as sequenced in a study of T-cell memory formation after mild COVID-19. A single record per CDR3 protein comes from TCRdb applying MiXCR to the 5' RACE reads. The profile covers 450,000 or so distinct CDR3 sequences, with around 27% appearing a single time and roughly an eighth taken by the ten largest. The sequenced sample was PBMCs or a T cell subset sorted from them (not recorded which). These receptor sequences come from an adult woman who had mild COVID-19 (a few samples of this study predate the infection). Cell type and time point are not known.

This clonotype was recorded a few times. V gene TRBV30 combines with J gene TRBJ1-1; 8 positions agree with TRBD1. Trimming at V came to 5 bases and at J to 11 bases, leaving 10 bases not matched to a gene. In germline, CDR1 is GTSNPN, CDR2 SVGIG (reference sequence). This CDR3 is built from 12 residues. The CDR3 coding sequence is TGTGCCTGGGCAGGGGGCGCGGTTTTTGCTTTCTTT. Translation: CAWAGGAVFAFF.

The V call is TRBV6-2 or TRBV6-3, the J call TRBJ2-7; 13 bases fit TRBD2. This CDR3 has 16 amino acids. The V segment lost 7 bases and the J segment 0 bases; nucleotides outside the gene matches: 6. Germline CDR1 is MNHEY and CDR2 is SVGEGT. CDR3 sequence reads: CASTGLAGESSYEQYF. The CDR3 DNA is TGTGCCAGCACCGGACTAGCGGGAGAGAGCTCCTACGAGCAGTACTTC.

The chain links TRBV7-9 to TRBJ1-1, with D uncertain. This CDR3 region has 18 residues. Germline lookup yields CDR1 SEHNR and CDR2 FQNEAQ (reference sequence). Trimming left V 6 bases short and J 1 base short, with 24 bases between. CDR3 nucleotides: TGTGCCAGCAGATGCTTAGTTGGGGAGCCGGCAGGGAACACTGAAGCTTTCTTT. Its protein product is CASRCLVGEPAGNTEAFF.

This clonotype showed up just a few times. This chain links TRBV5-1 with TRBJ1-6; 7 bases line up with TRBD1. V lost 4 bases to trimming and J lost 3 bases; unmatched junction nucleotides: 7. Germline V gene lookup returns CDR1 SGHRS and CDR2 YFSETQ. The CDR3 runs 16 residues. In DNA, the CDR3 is TGCGCCAGCAGCCCTACGACAGGGAACTATAATTCACCCCTCCACTTT. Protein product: CASSPTTGNYNSPLHF.

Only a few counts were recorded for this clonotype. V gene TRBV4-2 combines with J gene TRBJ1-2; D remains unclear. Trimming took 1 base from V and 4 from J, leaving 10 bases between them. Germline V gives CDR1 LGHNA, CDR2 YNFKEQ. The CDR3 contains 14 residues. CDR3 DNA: TGTGCCAGCAGCCAAGGGGGTCGCGTCTATGGCTACACCTTC. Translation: CASSQGGRVYGYTF.

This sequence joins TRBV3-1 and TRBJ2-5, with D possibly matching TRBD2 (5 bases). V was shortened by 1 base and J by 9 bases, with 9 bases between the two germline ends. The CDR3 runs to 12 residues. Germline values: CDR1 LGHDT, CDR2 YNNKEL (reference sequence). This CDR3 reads CASSQVNGAQYF. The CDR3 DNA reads TGTGCCAGCAGCCAAGTGAACGGGGCCCAGTACTTC.

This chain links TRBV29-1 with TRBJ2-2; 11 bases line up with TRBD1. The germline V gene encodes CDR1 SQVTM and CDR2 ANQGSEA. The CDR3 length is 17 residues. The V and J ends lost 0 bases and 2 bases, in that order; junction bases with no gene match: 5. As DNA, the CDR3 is TGCAGCGTTGAAGATCAGGGACAGGGGGTTAACACCGGGGAGCTGTTTTTT. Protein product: CSVEDQGQGVNTGELFF.

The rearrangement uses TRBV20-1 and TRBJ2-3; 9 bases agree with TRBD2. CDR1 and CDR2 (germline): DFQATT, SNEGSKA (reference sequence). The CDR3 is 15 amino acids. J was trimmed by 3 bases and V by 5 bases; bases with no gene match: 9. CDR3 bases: TGCAGTGCTCCCATAGCGGGAGCAAGGACAGATACGCAGTATTTT. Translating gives CSAPIAGARTDTQYF.

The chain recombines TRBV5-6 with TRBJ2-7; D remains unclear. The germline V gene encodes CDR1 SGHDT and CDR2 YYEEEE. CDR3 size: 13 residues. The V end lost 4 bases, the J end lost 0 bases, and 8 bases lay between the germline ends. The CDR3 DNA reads TGTGCCAGCAGCCTCGGGTTCTCCTACGAGCAGTACTTC. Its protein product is CASSLGFSYEQYF.

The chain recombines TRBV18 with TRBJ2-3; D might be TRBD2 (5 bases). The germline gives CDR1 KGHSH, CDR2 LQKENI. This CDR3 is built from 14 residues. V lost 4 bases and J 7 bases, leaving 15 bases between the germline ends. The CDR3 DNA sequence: TGTGCCAGCTCACTGCGGACTCAGCCGTATACGCAGTATTTT. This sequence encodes CASSLRTQPYTQYF.

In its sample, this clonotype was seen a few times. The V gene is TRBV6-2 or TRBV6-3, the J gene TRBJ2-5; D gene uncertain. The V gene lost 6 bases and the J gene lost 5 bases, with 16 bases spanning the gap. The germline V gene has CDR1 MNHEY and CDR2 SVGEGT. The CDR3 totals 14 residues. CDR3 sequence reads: CASRLAKGVETQYF. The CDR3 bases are TGTGCCAGCAGACTCGCCAAGGGTGTGGAGACCCAGTACTTC.